This TCR beta chain originates from a study of blood T cells in healthy people across ages. There are 17 residues in the CDR3. This clonotype was picked up a small number of times. Together with a sample-barcoded 5' primer, a J-beta primer mix was included in a second PCR lasting roughly 6 to 12 cycles. MiXCR, run by TCRdb on the 5' RACE reads, gives a single entry per CDR3 protein. This sample has about 1 million distinct CDR3 sequences, with around 27% found just once. These data also featured in a second study, about T cells of mothers and their children.

This rearrangement joins TRBV21-1 to TRBJ2-5; the DNA was not compared with TRBD1, the D call given in the table. TRBV21-1 is reported as a pseudogene. This clonotype originated in a girl between 2 and 10 years old in good health. Material for sequencing was blood. CDR3 coding DNA: TGTGCCAGCAGCTTGACAGGGAGGGTGCGGGGACGAGAGACCCAGTACTTC. Its translation is CASSLTGRVRGRETQYF.